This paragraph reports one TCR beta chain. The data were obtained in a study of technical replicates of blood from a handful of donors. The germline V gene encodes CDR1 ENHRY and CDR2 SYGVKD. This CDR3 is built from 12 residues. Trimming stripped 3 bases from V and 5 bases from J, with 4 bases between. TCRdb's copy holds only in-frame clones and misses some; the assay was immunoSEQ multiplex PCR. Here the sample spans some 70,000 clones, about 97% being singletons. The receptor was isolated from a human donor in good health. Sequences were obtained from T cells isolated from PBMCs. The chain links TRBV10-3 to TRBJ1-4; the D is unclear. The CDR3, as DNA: TGTGCCATCAGTGAATTAAATGAAAAACTGTTTTTT. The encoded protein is CAISELNEKLFF.